The 23 T cell receptor beta chains listed next were all sequenced from one sample in a study of T cells in Graves' hyperthyroidism and ophthalmopathy. TCR beta CDR3 regions were amplified from RNA transcripts. HTBI primers were employed in a first-round RT-PCR of the TCR CDR3. MiXCR, applied by TCRdb to the multiplex PCR reads, yields one record per CDR3 protein. The table lists about 420,000 distinct CDR3 sequences, about a sixth of them singletons. The sequencing sample was made of blood. These TCRs come from a woman aged 18-29 years with Graves' hyperthyroidism.

Ten or more counts support this clonotype. The chain joins TRBV10-3 to TRBJ1-2; 9 nucleotides line up with TRBD1. The CDR3 totals 13 residues. Germline V gene sequence: CDR1 ENHRY, CDR2 SYGVKD. J lost 6 bases, V lost 10 bases, and 9 bases had no gene match. CDR3 DNA: TGTGCCACCCAGGGCGGGACAGGGAATGGCTACACCTTC. Translating gives CATQGGTGNGYTF.

A word on this clonotype: A much bigger clone sits one base away, suggesting this may be a read error. The V and J genes are TRBV6-2 or TRBV6-3 and TRBJ1-6; no clear D gene. In germline, CDR1 is MNHEY, CDR2 SVGEGT. The CDR3 has 16 amino acids. The V and J ends lost 3 bases and 0 bases respectively, with 9 bases between them. CDR3 nucleotides: TGTGCCAGCAGTTATAGGTGGGGCTCCTATAATTCACCCCTCCACTTT. Translated: CASSYRWGSYNSPLHF.

The chain links TRBV6-2 or TRBV6-3 to TRBJ1-2; 7 positions match TRBD1. The CDR3 is made up of 16 amino acids. After removal of 6 bases from V and 5 bases from J, the junction contained 15 bases not matched to a gene. The V gene's germline CDR1 is MNHEY and CDR2 SVGEGT. Here the CDR3 DNA reads TGTGCCAGCAGAGGGACAGTCTACCCCCAGGAATATGGCTACACCTTC. Translation gives CASRGTVYPQEYGYTF.

A note on this clonotype: A much larger clone sits a single nucleotide away, making a read error possible. This rearrangement joins TRBV10-3 to TRBJ2-1; the match to TRBD2 covers 8 bases. The germline gives CDR1 ENHRY, CDR2 SYGVKD. This CDR3 spans 11 amino acids. The CDR3 DNA sequence: TGTGCCGCCCGGGGGGGCAATGTGCAGTTCTTC. It codes for CAARGGNVQFF.

This clonotype has at least ten counts. V gene TRBV11-2 combines with J gene TRBJ2-1, with TRBD2 matching over 11 bases. CDR3 length: 17 residues. The V and J ends lost 4 bases and 7 bases, in that order; junction bases with no gene match: 12. Germline CDR1 SGHAT, CDR2 FQNNGV. The CDR3 region has the DNA TGTGCCAGCAGCTCACAACCGGGACTAGCGGTACGGAATGAGCAGTTCTTC. Protein: CASSSQPGLAVRNEQFF. The whole variable domain, filled in from reference TRBV11-2 and TRBJ2-1, reads EAGVAQSPRYKIIEKRQSVAFWCNPISGHATLYWYQQILGQGPKLLIQFQNNGVVDDSQLPKDRFSAERLKGVDSTLKIQPAKLEDSAVYLCASSSQPGLAVRNEQFFGPGTRLTVL.

Note on this clonotype: This may arise from a read error, as a much more abundant clone is one base away. This rearrangement joins TRBV7-2 to TRBJ1-5, with D unclear. The CDR3 runs to 17 residues. CDR1 is SGHTA, CDR2 FQGNSA, per germline. CDR3 nucleotides: TGTGTCAGCAGCTTAATAAGTGGCAGGTTTAGCAATCAGCCCCAGCATTTT. It codes for CVSSLISGRFSNQPQHF.

This clonotype was seen ten or more times. The chain links TRBV6-1 to TRBJ2-7, with D unclear. Germline V lookup: CDR1 MNHNS, CDR2 SASEGT. Trimming left V 7 bases short and J 7 bases short, with 17 bases between. The length of the CDR3 is 13 residues. In nucleotides, the CDR3 is TGTGCCAGCACCTTAGGCGTCGTACAGGAGCAGTACTTC. Translation: CASTLGVVQEQYF.

This clonotype occurred many times. V is TRBV3-1 and J is TRBJ2-1, with TRBD2 matching over 7 bases. Germline-derived CDR1 and CDR2 are LGHDT and YNNKEL (reference sequence). The CDR3 is 17 amino acids. J lost 6 bases, V lost 0 bases, and 11 bases had no gene match. The DNA for the CDR3 is TGTGCCAGCAGCCAAGATCATGGACTAGTAGGGAGCAATGAGCAGTTCTTC. It encodes CASSQDHGLVGSNEQFF.

The rearrangement uses TRBV7-9 and TRBJ2-1; 12 bases agree with TRBD2. V shed 0 bases and J 7 bases; nucleotides not matched to a gene: 4. The CDR3 length is 16 residues. CDR1 is SEHNR, CDR2 FQNEAQ, per germline (reference sequence). CDR3 nucleotide sequence: TGTGCCAGCAGCTTAGCACTAGCGGGGGGAAGGAATGAGCAGTTCTTC. Protein product: CASSLALAGGRNEQFF.

This clonotype has a handful of counts. The V call is TRBV7-3, the J call TRBJ2-3, with 10 nucleotides matching TRBD1. The junction had 6 bases not matched to a gene; V was cut back by 5 bases and J by 4 bases. Germline V gives CDR1 SGHTA, CDR2 FQGTGA. This CDR3 comprises 15 residues. CDR3 in DNA: TGTGCCAGCAGCCAGGGGACAGGGGAAGCAGATACGCAGTATTTT. It is translated as CASSQGTGEADTQYF.

In its sample, this clonotype was seen a few times. The chain employs TRBV4-1 and TRBJ1-6; D gene ambiguous. The V and J ends lost 0 bases and 7 bases respectively, with 10 bases between them. The germline CDR1 and CDR2 sequences are MGHRA and YSYEKL. The CDR3 totals 15 residues. CDR3 DNA sequence: TGCGCCAGCAGCCAAGATTACGCCAGAAATTCACCCCTCCACTTT. It translates to CASSQDYARNSPLHF.

There are many counts of this clonotype. The V call is TRBV6-5, the J call TRBJ2-7, with a possible D match to TRBD2 (5 bases). V was clipped by 0 bases and J by 2 bases, with 11 bases between them. Germline V gene lookup returns CDR1 MNHEY and CDR2 SVGAGI. CDR3 length: 15 amino acids. The CDR3 region has the DNA TGTGCCAGCAGTTACTCGTCGACTACCACCTACGAGCAGTACTTC. It yields the protein CASSYSSTTTYEQYF.

This clonotype was seen ten or more times. V is TRBV6-1 and J is TRBJ1-6; possibly TRBD1 for D (6 bases). Germline lookup yields CDR1 MNHNS and CDR2 SASEGT. The length of the CDR3 is 16 residues. Trimming took off 5 bases at V and 7 bases at J, with 18 bases between the two ends. The CDR3: CASSWGLDSLNSPLHF. CDR3 bases: TGTGCCAGCAGTTGGGGGCTTGACAGCCTAAATTCACCCCTCCACTTT.

This clonotype was seen a handful of times. This chain connects TRBV9 to TRBJ1-2; no firm D call. Trimming took off 3 bases at V and 6 bases at J, with 15 bases between the two ends. Germline values: CDR1 SGDLS, CDR2 YYNGEE. The CDR3 totals 14 residues. CDR3 residues: CASSAPGGYNGYTF. The CDR3 DNA is TGTGCCAGCAGCGCGCCAGGAGGGTATAATGGCTACACCTTC.

There are many counts of this clonotype. V gene TRBV7-9 combines with J gene TRBJ2-3, with 8 nucleotides matching TRBD1. J was trimmed by 6 bases and V by 1 base; bases with no gene match: 9. CDR1 is SEHNR and CDR2 is FQNEAQ in the germline V gene (reference sequence). This CDR3 contains 16 residues. CDR3 DNA: TGTGCCAGCAGCTTAGGACAGGGGTTAACAACCGATACGCAGTATTTT. Its translation is CASSLGQGLTTDTQYF.

This clonotype has at least ten counts. This chain links TRBV20-1 with TRBJ2-2; 9 bases match TRBD2. This CDR3 has 14 residues. CDR1 is DFQATT, CDR2 SNEGSKA, per germline (reference sequence). The junction had 1 base not matched to a gene; V was cut back by 1 base and J by 4 bases. The DNA of the CDR3 is TGCAGTGCTAGAGTAGCGGGAGCCACCGGGGAGCTGTTTTTT. As protein: CSARVAGATGELFF.

This clonotype was counted many times. The gene calls are TRBV29-1 and TRBJ2-5; TRBD2 might be the D (6 bases). The CDR3 totals 13 residues. The germline CDR1 and CDR2 sequences are SQVTM and ANQGSEA. Trimming removed 1 base at V and 5 bases at J, with 11 bases between. CDR3 coding DNA: TGCAGCGTTGAAGGCGCAGGGAGGGAGACCCAGTACTTC. Amino acids: CSVEGAGRETQYF.

The chain combines TRBV7-3 with TRBJ2-2; D tentatively reads TRBD1 or TRBD2 (6 bases each). In germline, CDR1 is SGHTA, CDR2 FQGTGA. The germline V and J ends were trimmed by 1 base and 3 bases, with 15 bases remaining between them. The CDR3 consists of 17 residues. CDR3 region: CASSLKGGTRYTGELFF. The CDR3 DNA reads TGTGCCAGCAGCTTAAAAGGGGGGACGAGATACACCGGGGAGCTGTTTTTT.

This clonotype was counted ten times or more. The chain employs TRBV12-3 or TRBV12-4 and TRBJ1-1; D is possibly TRBD1 (5 bases). V lost 7 bases, J lost 4 bases, and 19 bases lay in between. CDR3 size: 15 residues. In nucleotides, the CDR3 is TGTGCCAGCATCAAACGTCGGGTGGGGGTCACTGAAGCTTTCTTT. It encodes CASIKRRVGVTEAFF.

V gene TRBV5-1 combines with J gene TRBJ2-6; D remains ambiguous. V lost 0 bases to trimming and J lost 0 bases, with 7 bases between them. The CDR3 consists of 16 residues. In germline, CDR1 is SGHRS, CDR2 YFSETQ. For the CDR3, the DNA is TGCGCCAGCAGCTTGGTTCCGAGCTCTGGGGCCAACGTCCTGACTTTC. This gives the protein CASSLVPSSGANVLTF.

This clonotype was detected ten times or more. The CDR3 reads CATFRTTDGYTF. DNA of the CDR3: TGTGCCACCTTCCGTACAACCGATGGCTACACCTTC. This chain connects TRBV15 to TRBJ1-2; no clear D gene. Germline V gives CDR1 LNHNV, CDR2 YYDKDF (reference sequence). The germline V and J ends were trimmed by 8 bases and 6 bases, with 13 bases remaining between them. This CDR3 contains 12 residues.

At least ten counts were recorded for this clonotype. This chain links TRBV19 with TRBJ2-5; 11 bases align to TRBD2. The CDR3 is 16 residues long. Germline V gives CDR1 LNHDA, CDR2 SQIVND (reference sequence). Trimming removed 8 bases from V and 3 bases from J; junction bases left unmatched: 11. CDR3 protein: CASSWGEGLAEETQYF. The CDR3 DNA sequence: TGTGCCAGTTCCTGGGGTGAGGGACTAGCGGAAGAGACCCAGTACTTC.

This clonotype is a singleton in its sample. The DNA for the CDR3 is TGTGCCAGCAGTCCCCGGGACAAAGATACTGAAGCTTTCTTT. Translated, it gives CASSPRDKDTEAFF. This chain links TRBV11-2 with TRBJ1-1, with D possibly being TRBD1 (6 bases). This CDR3 is built from 14 residues. Trimming pared 6 bases from V and 5 bases from J, leaving 16 bases between. CDR1 is SGHAT and CDR2 is FQNNGV in the germline V gene.